This T cell receptor (beta chain) was sequenced for a study of blood T cell repertoires in COVID-19. Background on the study: Donors in the United States, Italy and Spain gave samples during acute or convalescent COVID-19.

TCRdb's table, derived via immunoSEQ multiplex PCR, lists solely in-frame clones and lacks some. The table has a few hundred thousand clones, approximately 91% seen once. Germline values: CDR1 MDHEN, CDR2 SYDVKM. This CDR3 is 16 amino acids long. V was pared by 5 bases and J by 6 bases, with 13 bases of the junction left unmatched. What was sequenced was peripheral blood. The TCR comes from a woman in her sixties with acute or convalescent COVID-19. This chain connects TRBV28 to TRBJ1-1, with 9 positions matching TRBD1. The CDR3 sequence: CASSLLPGQGVSEAFF. The DNA for the CDR3 is TGTGCCAGCAGTCTATTACCGGGACAGGGAGTCTCTGAAGCTTTCTTT.